The 21 T cell receptor beta chains reported below all come from one sample, sequenced in a study of radiation and T cells in renal cell carcinoma. Clones were sequenced by immunoSEQ multiplex PCR, and TCRdb holds only the in-frame ones, with some missing. Of nearly 50,000 clones in the sample, approximately 80% were seen once. Time point denoted: baseline pretreatment blood. The treatment: 15 Gy SBRT to primary tumor, nephrectomy 4 weeks later. The sample here was blood, taken from a patient whose treatment included radiotherapy and nephrectomy. The receptor source for this set is a woman in her 70s with renal cell carcinoma.

The chain couples TRBV4-3 to TRBJ1-2; D gene uncertain. Germline V gene sequence: CDR1 LGHNA, CDR2 YSLEER. V gave up 0 bases and J gave up 4 bases, with 12 bases separating them. The CDR3 spans 15 residues. CDR3 protein: CASSQDRSGSYGYTF. The CDR3, as DNA: TGCGCCAGCAGCCAAGATAGGTCGGGGAGCTATGGCTACACCTTC.

The rearrangement joins TRBV14 to TRBJ2-3, with 9 nucleotides matching TRBD2. The ends lost 1 base at V and 5 bases at J; junction bases unmatched: 4. This CDR3 comprises 15 residues. Germline values: CDR1 SGHDN, CDR2 FVKESK. This CDR3 reads CASSQGAGGGDTQYF. The DNA of the CDR3 is TGTGCCAGCAGCCAAGGAGCGGGGGGCGGAGATACGCAGTATTTT.

This clone was picked up a small number of times. This chain links TRBV18 with TRBJ2-6, with TRBD1 matching over 9 bases. CDR1 and CDR2 from the germline V gene are KGHSH and LQKENI. CDR3 length equals 17 residues. V shed 3 bases, J shed 0 bases, and the junction held 3 bases outside the gene matches. The CDR3 DNA follows: TGTGCCAGCTCACCGACAGGGGGTTACTCTGGGGCCAACGTCCTGACTTTC. Its protein is CASSPTGGYSGANVLTF.

The rearrangement uses TRBV5-4 and TRBJ1-2, with D possibly being TRBD1 (6 bases). Germline V lookup: CDR1 SGHNT, CDR2 YYREEE (reference sequence). Trimming pared 0 bases from V and 2 bases from J, leaving 11 bases between. The CDR3 loop spans 15 amino acids. CDR3 in amino acids: CASSLGAGANYGYTF. The CDR3 bases are TGTGCCAGCAGCTTGGGGGCAGGGGCGAACTATGGCTACACCTTC.

J is TRBJ2-7 and V is TRBV4-1, with D possibly TRBD1 on 5 matching bases. This CDR3 is built from 14 residues. Germline CDR1 reads MGHRA; CDR2 reads YSYEKL. V dropped 5 bases and J dropped 3 bases, with 14 bases sitting between them. CDR3 nucleotides: TGCGCCAGCAGCTTACCAGGGCGGAACTACGAGCAGTACTTC. Translation gives CASSLPGRNYEQYF.

This sequence joins TRBV25-1 and TRBJ2-7, with TRBD2 as a possible D gene (5 bases). Germline lookup yields CDR1 MGHDK and CDR2 SYGVNS. This CDR3 has 15 amino acids. With 4 bases removed from V and 3 bases from J, the gap between germline ends came to 16 bases. Here the CDR3 DNA reads TGTGCCAGCAGTGGATCCCTCCCCGGGGTCTACGAGCAGTACTTC. This codes for CASSGSLPGVYEQYF.

The J gene is TRBJ2-7, the V gene TRBV27, with D perhaps TRBD1 (7 bases). V lost 8 bases and J 3 bases, leaving 14 bases between the germline ends. The CDR3 extends over 13 amino acids. Germline V gene lookup returns CDR1 MNHEY and CDR2 SMNVEV (reference sequence). This CDR3 reads CASAGSGGYEQYF. The CDR3 bases are TGTGCCAGCGCGGGGTCAGGGGGCTACGAGCAGTACTTC.

CDR3 coding DNA: TGCGCCAGCAGCTTGGGACAGCCGGCGGACGAGCAGTACTTC. It specifies CASSLGQPADEQYF. The V and J genes are TRBV5-1 and TRBJ2-7; tentative D call: TRBD1 (5 bases). V lost 0 bases and J lost 5, with 12 bases in between. Germline V gives CDR1 SGHRS, CDR2 YFSETQ. The CDR3 runs 14 residues. Together with reference TRBV5-1 and TRBJ2-7, the CDR3 gives the full variable domain: KAGVTQTPRYLIKTRGQQVTLSCSPISGHRSVSWYQQTPGQGLQFLFEYFSETQRNKGNFPGRFSGRQFSNSRSEMNVSTLELGDSALYLCASSLGQPADEQYFGPGTRLTVT.

The chain has TRBV18 and TRBJ2-7, with D possibly matching TRBD2 (5 bases). The CDR3 contains 11 residues. Germline-derived CDR1 and CDR2 are KGHSH and LQKENI. Trimming pared 3 bases from V and 7 bases from J, leaving 7 bases between. In nucleotides, the CDR3 is TGTGCCAGCTCACCTTCGGGGGAGCAGTACTTC. It codes for CASSPSGEQYF.

J is TRBJ2-7 and V is TRBV21-1; the D call in the table, TRBD1, was not verified against the DNA. TRBV21-1 is described as a pseudogene. This CDR3 has 13 amino acids. The DNA for the CDR3 is TGTGCCAGCGGAGACAGGGGGAACTACGAGCAGTACTTC. Residues: CASGDRGNYEQYF.

This sequence joins TRBV5-1 and TRBJ2-3; TRBD1 agrees at 9 bases. Germline V gene lookup returns CDR1 SGHRS and CDR2 YFSETQ. The junction had 4 bases not matched to a gene; V was cut back by 2 bases and J by 6 bases. The CDR3 has 14 residues. CDR3 region: CASSLDRGADTQYF. CDR3 sequence (DNA): TGCGCCAGCAGCTTAGACAGGGGGGCCGATACGCAGTATTTT.

CDR3 sequence reads: CASSIGGKDYGYTF. CDR3 coding DNA: TGTGCCAGTAGTATAGGGGGGAAGGACTATGGCTACACCTTC. This chain links TRBV19 with TRBJ1-2; D may be TRBD1 (5 bases). Germline V gene sequence: CDR1 LNHDA, CDR2 SQIVND (reference sequence). The germline V and J ends were trimmed by 1 base and 3 bases, with 9 bases remaining between them. This CDR3 region has 14 residues. The full variable domain, with the rest looked up from reference TRBV19 and TRBJ1-2, is DGGITQSPKYLFRKEGQNVTLSCEQNLNHDAMYWYRQDPGQGLRLIYYSQIVNDFQKGDIAEGYSVSREKKESFPLTVTSAQKNPTAFYLCASSIGGKDYGYTFGSGTRLTVV.

The chain is built from TRBV20-1 and TRBJ1-1; D unresolved. V lost 3 bases, J lost 8 bases, and 10 bases lay in between. Germline assignment: CDR1 DFQATT and CDR2 SNEGSKA (reference sequence). This CDR3 region has 11 residues. The CDR3: CSARPEVEAFF. In DNA form, the CDR3 reads TGCAGTGCTAGGCCTGAAGTAGAAGCTTTCTTT.

This clone came up a few times. The chain employs TRBV27 and TRBJ2-7; unclear D gene. This CDR3 is 15 amino acids long. Germline V lookup: CDR1 MNHEY, CDR2 SMNVEV (reference sequence). Deletions cut 6 bases from V and 2 bases from J, with 17 bases between. The CDR3 is CASRPTEAVTYEQYF. The CDR3 nucleotides read TGTGCCAGCAGACCGACCGAAGCCGTCACCTACGAGCAGTACTTC.

The rearrangement links TRBV30 to TRBJ2-5; D is perhaps TRBD1 or TRBD2 (6 bases each). The length of the CDR3 is 16 residues. CDR1 and CDR2 from the germline V gene are GTSNPN and SVGIG (reference sequence). Trimming stripped 5 bases from V and 4 bases from J, with 23 bases between. This CDR3 is CAWCLGVDGGGETQYF. The DNA for the CDR3 is TGTGCCTGGTGCTTAGGGGTTGACGGGGGCGGAGAGACCCAGTACTTC.

The chain recombines TRBV7-8 with TRBJ1-2; 11 bases line up with TRBD1. This CDR3 spans 14 amino acids. The junction had 10 bases not matched to a gene; V was cut back by 5 bases and J by 11 bases. Germline V CDR1 and CDR2: SGHVS, FQNEAQ. CDR3 amino acids: CASSVGQGASGYTF. DNA of the CDR3: TGTGCCAGCAGCGTCGGACAGGGGGCAAGCGGGTACACCTTC.

This clone appeared a single time. The chain couples TRBV2 to TRBJ1-1, with TRBD1 identical over 8 bases. The CDR3 totals 11 residues. Germline assignment: CDR1 SNHLY and CDR2 FYNNEI. With 4 bases clipped from V and 13 bases from J, the junction kept 5 bases outside the gene matches. The CDR3 loop reads CASSVDRVVFF. CDR3 sequence (DNA): TGTGCCAGCAGTGTGGACAGGGTAGTTTTCTTT.

A single count supports this clone. This chain uses TRBV7-9 with TRBJ2-1; D ambiguous. Trimming took off 1 base at V and 8 bases at J, with 6 bases between the two ends. CDR1 and CDR2 from the germline V gene are SEHNR and FQNEAQ (reference sequence). This CDR3 comprises 12 residues. This CDR3 reads CASSLGGDEQFF. The DNA of the CDR3 is TGTGCCAGCAGCTTAGGGGGTGATGAGCAGTTCTTC.

The CDR3 region is CAKGLAGGQETQYF. CDR3 nucleotide sequence: TGTGCCAAGGGACTAGCGGGGGGGCAGGAGACCCAGTACTTC. The rearrangement uses TRBV2 and TRBJ2-5; 16 positions agree with TRBD2. V lost 10 bases to trimming and J lost 5 bases; unmatched junction nucleotides: 4. This CDR3 has 14 amino acids. Germline V gene data show CDR1 as SNHLY and CDR2 as FYNNEI.

This clone was observed once. The rearrangement links TRBV6-6 to TRBJ2-7; D perhaps matches TRBD2 (5 bases). Trimming took 6 bases from V and 4 from J, leaving 16 bases between them. The CDR3 contains 14 residues. Per the germline V gene, CDR1 is MNHNY and CDR2 is SVGAGI (reference sequence). The CDR3 sequence is CASSPGPGSYEQYF. The CDR3 region has the DNA TGTGCCAGCAGCCCAGGACCGGGGAGTTACGAGCAGTACTTC.

The CDR3 is CASSLGELISTDTQYF. Here the CDR3 DNA reads TGCGCCAGCAGCTTGGGTGAATTGATTAGCACAGATACGCAGTATTTT. The chain employs TRBV5-1 and TRBJ2-3; the D is unclear. Germline lookup yields CDR1 SGHRS and CDR2 YFSETQ. V was cut by 0 bases and J by 0 bases, with 11 bases left in between. This CDR3 region has 16 residues.